This paragraph reports one T cell receptor (beta chain). Germline V gene lookup returns CDR1 MNHEY and CDR2 SMNVEV (reference sequence). The CDR3 sequence is 18 residues long. V shed 5 bases, J shed 0 bases, and the junction held 7 bases outside the gene matches. Libraries were prepared by immunoSEQ multiplex PCR; TCRdb keeps only in-frame clonotypes and omits some of them. In the table there are under 250,000 clones, 88% of which are singletons. The study assigned cohorts using participant-reported clinical history. Participants classified as exposed had met a COVID-19 case within 2 weeks before study entry. This sample stems from a study of blood T cell repertoires in COVID-19. About the study: The United States, Italy and Spain supplied acute and convalescent COVID-19 samples. From T cells, B-cell-depleted T cells, or PBMCs came the material, which was cDNA or gDNA.

The sample was PBMCs or T cells enriched from blood (not recorded which). This receptor was taken from a woman aged 40 to 50 who had been exposed to COVID-19. The chain links TRBV27 to TRBJ2-3, with TRBD2 matching 14 bases. As DNA, the CDR3 is TGTGCCAGCAGTCTACTGACTAGCGGGGGGGCTAGCACAGATACGCAGTATTTT. It yields the protein CASSLLTSGGASTDTQYF.